The next 10 T cell receptor beta chains were all read from a single sample in a study of vaccination and CD4 T cells after COVID-19. Regarding treatment: approximately nine-day PBMC culture with coronavirus spike peptide pools or control peptides (ViraFEST assay). Their recognized antigens are unknown. The Oncomine TCR Beta short-read assay sequenced DNA from cultured CD4+ T cells. MiXCR was run by TCRdb on the PCR reads, yielding one entry per CDR3 protein. The data contain around 15,000 distinct CDR3 sequences, 65% to 80% of them singletons. The source material was CD4+ T cells from blood, cultured in vitro. The receptors shown here come from a human donor who had recovered from COVID-19.

This clonotype was recorded once. The chain employs TRBV12-3 or TRBV12-4 and TRBJ1-1; D is possibly TRBD1 (5 bases). Trimming took off 1 base at V and 3 bases at J, with 6 bases between the two ends. The CDR3 is 13 amino acids. CDR3 protein: CASSLEGHTEAFF. The CDR3 DNA reads as TGTGCCAGCAGTTTAGAGGGGCACACTGAAGCTTTCTTT.

In regard to this clonotype: Being one base from a much bigger clone, this may be a read error. V is TRBV7-6 and J is TRBJ2-5, with a tentative D call TRBD2 (5 bases). This CDR3 is 16 amino acids long. CDR1 SGHVS and CDR2 FNYEAQ come from the germline V gene. V dropped 1 base and J dropped 9 bases, with 21 bases sitting between them. The CDR3 region has the DNA TGTGCCAGCAGCTTAGGTCCTTCAGAGGGCAGTACACCCCAGTACTTC. It yields the protein CASSLGPSEGSTPQYF.

This chain joins TRBV29-1 and TRBJ2-5, with D perhaps TRBD2 (6 bases). V was shortened by 6 bases and J by 5 bases, with 13 bases between the two germline ends. The CDR3 totals 12 residues. Germline-derived CDR1 and CDR2 are SQVTM and ANQGSEA. The CDR3, as DNA: TGCAGCGTCGTCGGGAGTGGGGAGACCCAGTACTTC. Encoded protein: CSVVGSGETQYF.

J is TRBJ1-5 and V is TRBV19; possible D gene TRBD1, 5 bases. CDR1 is LNHDA, CDR2 SQIVND, per germline (reference sequence). The CDR3 is made up of 13 amino acids. Trimming left V 5 bases short and J 4 bases short, with 9 bases between. CDR3 sequence (DNA): TGTGCCAGTAGTGCACAGGAGAATCAGCCCCAGCATTTT. Protein sequence: CASSAQENQPQHF.

The chain employs TRBV20-1 and TRBJ2-3; D may correspond to TRBD1 or TRBD2 (5 bases each). In germline, CDR1 is DFQATT, CDR2 SNEGSKA (reference sequence). This CDR3 is built from 15 residues. Deletions cut 5 bases from V and 0 bases from J, with 15 bases between. The CDR3 DNA reads TGCAGTGCTCCCCCTTGGGGGAAGAGCACAGATACGCAGTATTTT. Translating it yields CSAPPWGKSTDTQYF.

Written as DNA, the CDR3 is TGTGCCAGCAGAGTTTCGGGACTCCACTCCTACGAGCAGTACTTC. Amino acid sequence: CASRVSGLHSYEQYF. The V gene is TRBV2, the J gene TRBJ2-7; TRBD2 might be the D (6 bases). The CDR3 is 15 residues long. Germline CDR1 reads SNHLY; CDR2 reads FYNNEI. Trimming pared 6 bases from V and 0 bases from J, leaving 15 bases between.

CDR3 protein: CSAVYTEAFF. The CDR3 coding sequence is TGCAGTGCTGTCTACACTGAAGCTTTCTTT. The V call is TRBV20-1, the J call TRBJ1-1; D ambiguous. This CDR3 has 10 residues. The germline V gene encodes CDR1 DFQATT and CDR2 SNEGSKA (reference sequence). Trimming left V 5 bases short and J 3 bases short, with 4 bases between.

This clonotype occurred a few times. The chain recombines TRBV24-1 with TRBJ1-2; D possibly corresponds to TRBD1 (6 bases). The germline gives CDR1 KGHDR, CDR2 SFDVKD. This CDR3 is built from 16 residues. V was pared by 4 bases and J by 8 bases, with 22 bases between. The CDR3 sequence: CATSESGGRGRSGYTF. CDR3 nucleotides: TGTGCCACCAGTGAAAGTGGGGGCAGGGGACGGTCCGGCTACACCTTC.

The rearrangement uses TRBV6-2 or TRBV6-3 and TRBJ1-1; TRBD1 matches 12 bases. Germline trimming cut 6 bases from V and 8 bases from J; bases unmatched to any gene: 7. CDR1 is MNHEY and CDR2 is SVGEGT in the germline V gene. The CDR3 totals 14 residues. The CDR3 DNA sequence: TGTGCCAGCAGCCGGGACAGGGGGCTAGGAGAAGCTTTCTTT. Translating gives CASSRDRGLGEAFF.

The V gene is TRBV20-1, the J gene TRBJ2-1; 9 positions agree with TRBD2. The CDR3 is 18 residues long. V dropped 2 bases and J dropped 8; count of bases not matched to a gene: 19. Germline CDR1 reads DFQATT; CDR2 reads SNEGSKA (reference sequence). In nucleotides, the CDR3 is TGCAGTGCTAGAACTGGTTTTAGGTCGGCGGGAGGGGGCGATGAGCAGTTCTTC. Translated, it gives CSARTGFRSAGGGDEQFF.